This T cell receptor (beta chain) originates from a study of graft-versus-host responses after intestinal transplantation. Overall study: Anti-thymocyte globulin induction preceded about three years of tacrolimus and steroid maintenance in all recipients. The study, taken as a whole, reports: Present in recipient marrow, GvH clones included some that appeared first in ileum or blood.

Measured with immunoSEQ multiplex PCR; TCRdb has only the in-frame clones, and not every one. The sample has 45,000 to 60,000 clones; around 90% are singletons. The CDR3 loop spans 14 amino acids. CDR1 MGHRA and CDR2 YSYEKL come from the germline V gene. Trimming pared 3 bases from V and 1 base from J, leaving 8 bases between. As for this clone: No antigen is known for it.

The receptor was derived from a human donor who was the organ donor for an intestinal transplant. Here the sequenced sample was unstimulated CD4+ T cells sorted from spleen or lymph node cells, taken before transplant. The V call is TRBV4-1, the J call TRBJ2-3; maybe TRBD1 (5 bases). The CDR3 coding sequence is TGCGCCAGCAGCCACCGCAGGGGCACAGATACGCAGTATTTT. Translated: CASSHRRGTDTQYF.